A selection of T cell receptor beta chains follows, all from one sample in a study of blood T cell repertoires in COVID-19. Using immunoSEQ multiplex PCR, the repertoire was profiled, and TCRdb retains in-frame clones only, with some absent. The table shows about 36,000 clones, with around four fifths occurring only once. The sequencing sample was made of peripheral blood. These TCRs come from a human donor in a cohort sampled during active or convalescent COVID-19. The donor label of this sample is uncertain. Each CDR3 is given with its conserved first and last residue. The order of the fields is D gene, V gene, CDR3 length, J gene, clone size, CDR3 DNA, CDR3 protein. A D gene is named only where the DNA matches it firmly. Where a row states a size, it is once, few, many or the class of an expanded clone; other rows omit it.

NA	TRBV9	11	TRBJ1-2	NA	TGTGCCAGCATTATCTCGGGTGGCTACACCTTC	CASIISGGYTF
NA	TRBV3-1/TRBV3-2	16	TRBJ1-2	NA	TGTGCCAGCAGCCCCAGTAGGGGAGGGACGAGCTATGGCTACACCTTC	CASSPSRGGTSYGYTF
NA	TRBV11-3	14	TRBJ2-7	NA	TGTGCCAGCAGTTTGGACTCCTTAGCCTACGAGCAGTACTTC	CASSLDSLAYEQYF
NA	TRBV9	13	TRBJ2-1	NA	TGTGCCAGCAGCGTAGGACAATACAATGAGCAGTTCTTC	CASSVGQYNEQFF
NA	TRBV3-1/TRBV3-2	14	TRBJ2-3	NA	TGTGCCAGCAGCCACGGGACTAGCACAGATACGCAGTATTTT	CASSHGTSTDTQYF
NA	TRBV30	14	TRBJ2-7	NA	TGTGCCCTGAGGTCGGAAGGATTTTCCTACGAGCAGTACTTC	CALRSEGFSYEQYF
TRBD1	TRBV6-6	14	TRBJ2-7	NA	TGTGCCAGCAAGGAAGGGGGCGATGTCTACGAGCAGTACTTC	CASKEGGDVYEQYF
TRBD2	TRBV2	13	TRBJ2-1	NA	TGTGCCAGCAGCCGGACTAGCGCCAATGAGCAGTTCTTC	CASSRTSANEQFF
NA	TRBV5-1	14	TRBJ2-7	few	TGCGCCAGCAGCTTGGCCACAACAGTCTCCGAGCAGTACTTC	CASSLATTVSEQYF
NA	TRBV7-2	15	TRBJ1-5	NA	TGTGCCAGCAGCTTATGGGGGGTCACTAATCAGCCCCAGCATTTT	CASSLWGVTNQPQHF
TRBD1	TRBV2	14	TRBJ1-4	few	TGTGCCAGCAACACAGGGACAGGGGACGAAAAACTGTTTTTT	CASNTGTGDEKLFF
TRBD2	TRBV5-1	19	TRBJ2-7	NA	TGCGCCAGCAGCTTGGAGCCACGTAAGACTAGCGGGAGACCCTACGAGCAGTACTTC	CASSLEPRKTSGRPYEQYF
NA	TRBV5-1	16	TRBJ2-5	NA	TGCGCCAGCAGCTTGGCCCGGACAGTCGAGCCAGAGACCCAGTACTTC	CASSLARTVEPETQYF
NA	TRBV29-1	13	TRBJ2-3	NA	TGCAGCTCTGATGGACAGACCACAGATACGCAGTATTTT	CSSDGQTTDTQYF
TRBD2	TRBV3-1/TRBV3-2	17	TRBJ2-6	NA	TGTGCCAGCAGCCCAGGACTAGCGGTTACTGGGGCCAACGTCCTGACTTTC	CASSPGLAVTGANVLTF
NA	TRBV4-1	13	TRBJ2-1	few	TGCGCCAGCAGCGACGCGGACTACAATGAGCAGTTCTTC	CASSDADYNEQFF
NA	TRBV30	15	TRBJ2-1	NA	TGTGCCTGGAGTTGGGGCGGGAACCCCTACAATGAGCAGTTCTTC	CAWSWGGNPYNEQFF